This TCR beta chain emerged from a study of T cell changes during pregnancy in multiple sclerosis. The method was immunoSEQ multiplex PCR; TCRdb's version includes in-frame clones alone and lacks a portion of them. The profile shows 55,000 to 85,000 clones, around 90% of them singletons. This specimen was CD4+ T cells from peripheral blood mononuclear cells, taken after pregnancy. The origin of this receptor is a female donor with multiple sclerosis, enrolled in a pregnancy study.

CDR3 nucleotides: TGTGCCAGCAGGAGGGACAGGGGTTCCTACAATGAGCAGTTCTTC. It codes for CASRRDRGSYNEQFF. V usage is TRBV27 and J usage is TRBJ2-1, with 10 nucleotides matching TRBD1. Trimming took 6 bases from V and 1 from J; bases not matched to a gene: 3. CDR3 size: 15 residues. Per germline, CDR1 MNHEY and CDR2 SMNVEV (reference sequence).